One sample yielded the 15 T cell receptor beta chains listed below, sequenced in a study of blood T cells in healthy people across ages. For the second PCR, which ran for about 6 to 12 cycles, a sample-barcoded 5' primer and a J-beta primer mix were used. From the 5' RACE reads, TCRdb called clonotypes with MiXCR, one entry per CDR3 protein. The data hold 550,000 to 750,000 distinct CDR3 sequences, with 20% to 25% observed a single time. Sequencing used blood. The receptor set was obtained from an older man in good health.

This clonotype came up a few times. The V and J genes are TRBV12-3 or TRBV12-4 and TRBJ2-1, with 12 bases lining up with TRBD2. V was clipped by 7 bases and J by 7 bases; unmatched bases: 8. The CDR3 is 15 amino acids. Here the CDR3 reads CASTVTSGGKNEQFF. In nucleotides, the CDR3 is TGTGCCAGCACCGTTACTAGCGGGGGGAAGAATGAGCAGTTCTTC.

The rearrangement links TRBV13 to TRBJ2-7; D might be TRBD2 (6 bases). Between the trimmed V and J ends, which lost 6 bases and 4 bases, there was a span of 16 bases. The CDR3 runs to 14 residues. Germline V gene data show CDR1 as PRHDT and CDR2 as FYEKMQ (reference sequence). The CDR3 coding sequence is TGTGCCAGCAGTCCTTCGGGGAGGCCTTACGAGCAGTACTTC. Its protein is CASSPSGRPYEQYF.

This chain links TRBV28 with TRBJ2-5; 16 bases fit TRBD2. Germline V gives CDR1 MDHEN, CDR2 SYDVKM. This CDR3 comprises 14 residues. Unmatched junction bases numbered 8, after V lost 5 bases and J lost 14 bases. For the CDR3, the DNA is TGTGCCAGCAGTCCTGGGACTAGCGGGAGGGCACATTACTTC. Translated: CASSPGTSGRAHYF.

This clonotype has a count of ten or more. The chain combines TRBV28 with TRBJ2-5, with unresolved D. Deletions cut 1 base from V and 0 bases from J, with 9 bases between. The germline V gene encodes CDR1 MDHEN and CDR2 SYDVKM. The CDR3 is 15 residues long. The CDR3 is CASSLLSGNQETQYF. In DNA form, the CDR3 reads TGTGCCAGCAGTTTATTGTCCGGTAACCAAGAGACCCAGTACTTC.

The rearrangement uses TRBV6-6 and TRBJ2-5; 8 nucleotides match TRBD2. CDR1 is MNHNY and CDR2 is SVGAGI in the germline V gene (reference sequence). The junction had 7 bases not matched to a gene; V was cut back by 8 bases and J by 2 bases. The CDR3 extends over 14 amino acids. Here the CDR3 DNA reads TGTGCCAGCCGCGGGGGGAGAACGCAAGAGACCCAGTACTTC. Amino acid sequence: CASRGGRTQETQYF.

This clonotype showed up just a few times. The chain recombines TRBV7-2 with TRBJ2-2; 9 bases line up with TRBD1. The CDR3 sequence is 16 residues long. J lost 0 bases, V lost 5 bases, and 4 bases had no gene match. Germline CDR1 SGHTA, CDR2 FQGNSA. The CDR3 DNA follows: TGTGCCAGCAGCCCGGACAGGGGTACGAACACCGGGGAGCTGTTTTTT. As protein: CASSPDRGTNTGELFF.

This clonotype was observed a few times. CDR3 coding DNA: TGCAGTGCTATAAGGACAGATGAGCAGTTCTTC. The encoded protein is CSAIRTDEQFF. This chain links TRBV20-1 with TRBJ2-1, with D perhaps matching TRBD1 (6 bases). This CDR3 has 11 amino acids. V lost 4 bases to trimming and J lost 8 bases, with 9 bases between them. Per the germline V gene, CDR1 is DFQATT and CDR2 is SNEGSKA (reference sequence).

This clonotype has just a few counts. The chain carries TRBV18 and TRBJ2-5, with 7 bases identical to TRBD2. V shed 3 bases and J 3 bases; nucleotides not matched to a gene: 7. Germline CDR1 KGHSH, CDR2 LQKENI. This CDR3 is 15 amino acids long. The CDR3 reads CASSPSGGSEETQYF. The CDR3 DNA sequence: TGTGCCAGCTCACCCTCGGGGGGATCAGAAGAGACCCAGTACTTC.

CDR3 sequence reads: CASSPGATDNEQFF. The CDR3 region has the DNA TGTGCCAGCAGCCCCGGGGCGACAGATAATGAGCAGTTCTTC. The gene calls are TRBV14 and TRBJ2-1; the D call may be TRBD1 or TRBD2 (5 bases each). V shed 4 bases and J shed 7 bases, with 14 bases lying between them. The CDR3 loop spans 14 amino acids. Germline assignment: CDR1 SGHDN and CDR2 FVKESK.

This clonotype has a handful of counts. V and J are TRBV15 and TRBJ1-1, with no clear D. There are 18 residues in the CDR3. The V gene lost 0 bases and the J gene lost 0 bases, with 17 bases spanning the gap. CDR1 LNHNV and CDR2 YYDKDF come from the germline V gene (reference sequence). CDR3 DNA: TGTGCCACCAGCAGAGAATCGGTACCCTACCTCATGAACACTGAAGCTTTCTTT. It is translated as CATSRESVPYLMNTEAFF.

This clonotype has more than one count but fewer than ten. The chain uses TRBV12-3 or TRBV12-4 and TRBJ2-6; possibly TRBD1 or TRBD2 for D (5 bases each). Trimming took off 8 bases at V and 3 bases at J, with 17 bases between the two ends. The CDR3 runs 16 residues. CDR3 region: CASEGRGAFGANVLTF. Written as DNA, the CDR3 is TGTGCCAGCGAAGGAAGAGGGGCGTTTGGGGCCAACGTCCTGACTTTC.

In its sample, this clonotype was seen a few times. The rearrangement links TRBV7-8 to TRBJ1-2; D is undetermined. Germline values: CDR1 SGHVS, CDR2 FQNEAQ. The V and J ends lost 0 bases and 8 bases respectively, with 13 bases between them. There are 14 residues in the CDR3. The CDR3 here is CASSLALIGWGYTF. Here the CDR3 DNA reads TGTGCCAGCAGCTTAGCGCTCATTGGGTGGGGCTACACCTTC.

CDR3 region: CASSLDGRGNEKLFF. CDR3 coding DNA: TGTGCCAGCAGCTTAGATGGCAGGGGTAATGAAAAACTGTTTTTT. The chain combines TRBV7-2 with TRBJ1-4; possibly TRBD1 for D (6 bases). Germline V gene sequence: CDR1 SGHTA, CDR2 FQGNSA. Trimming left V 1 base short and J 4 bases short, with 10 bases between. CDR3 length equals 15 residues.

This clonotype was observed a few times. This chain links TRBV4-1 with TRBJ2-1, with a possible D match to TRBD2 (5 bases). This CDR3 has 14 amino acids. Germline values: CDR1 MGHRA, CDR2 YSYEKL. V lost 2 bases and J 10 bases, leaving 15 bases between the germline ends. This chain's CDR3 is CASSQYVRGSEQFF. The CDR3 nucleotides read TGCGCCAGCAGCCAATATGTGCGTGGGAGCGAGCAGTTCTTC.

V gene TRBV5-1 combines with J gene TRBJ2-5, with D possibly being TRBD1 (6 bases). The tail of the sequence fits TRBJ2-1 better, so the J call may be wrong. Germline V gene sequence: CDR1 SGHRS, CDR2 YFSETQ. The CDR3 runs 13 residues. The CDR3 reads CASSLGGRDEQFF. CDR3 nucleotides: TGCGCCAGCAGCTTGGGGGGGCGGGATGAGCAGTTCTTC.